This entry concerns a single T cell receptor (beta chain). The same CDR3 can be traced to other DNA sequences in this sample. This table comes from immunoSEQ multiplex PCR, and its TCRdb copy is limited to in-frame clones, with some not included. Of over 200,000 clones in the sample, 90% were seen once. This sample stems from a study of blood T cell repertoires in COVID-19. For the study at large: The United States, Italy and Spain were the sources of the acute and convalescent COVID-19 samples.

This CDR3 is 14 amino acids long. Looked up from germline, CDR1 is SGDLS and CDR2 is YYNGEE. Trimming at V came to 0 bases and at J to 4 bases, leaving 3 bases not matched to a gene. Followed over time, Seattle patients had been enrolled while infection was active. Material: peripheral blood. This clonotype was sampled from a young man with COVID-19, enrolled during active disease. The V call is TRBV9, the J call TRBJ2-5, with 7 bases lining up with TRBD1. Here the CDR3 reads CASSVEGAGETQYF. CDR3 coding DNA: TGTGCCAGCAGCGTAGAGGGGGCGGGAGAGACCCAGTACTTC.